This T cell receptor beta chain was retrieved from a study of metastatic and nonmetastatic thyroid tumors. Across the study: Peripheral blood and tumor or nodule samples from malignant and benign thyroid patients were compared. Study-wide results and limits: Significantly greater TCR beta diversity was reportedly found in malignant thyroid tumors than in benign nodules (in blood and tumor).

Trimming left V 4 bases short and J 3 bases short, with 10 bases between. The CDR3 runs 14 residues. The V gene's germline CDR1 is SGHRS and CDR2 YFSETQ. Original processing methods: What underpinned the distant-metastasis classifier for papillary thyroid cancer was the set of CDR3 differences across clinicopathological groups. Using MiXCR, TCRdb re-called clones from the PCR reads. What appears here as the V and J calls and clone size reflects TCRdb's work, not the paper's. The sample records about 40,000 clones, 11% being singletons. Until they underwent thyroid surgery, no patient had received any treatment. This clone was counted many times. Its antigen is as yet unknown.

The source material was blood. This TCR was sampled from a female donor with papillary thyroid cancer or a benign thyroid nodule (not recorded which). Some clones in this sample may be carry-over from other donors' samples. The V gene is TRBV5-1, the J gene TRBJ1-4; weak D call: TRBD1 (5 bases). The CDR3: CASSLRDSNEKLFF. CDR3 coding DNA: TGCGCCAGCAGCCTCAGGGACTCTAATGAAAAACTGTTTTTT.